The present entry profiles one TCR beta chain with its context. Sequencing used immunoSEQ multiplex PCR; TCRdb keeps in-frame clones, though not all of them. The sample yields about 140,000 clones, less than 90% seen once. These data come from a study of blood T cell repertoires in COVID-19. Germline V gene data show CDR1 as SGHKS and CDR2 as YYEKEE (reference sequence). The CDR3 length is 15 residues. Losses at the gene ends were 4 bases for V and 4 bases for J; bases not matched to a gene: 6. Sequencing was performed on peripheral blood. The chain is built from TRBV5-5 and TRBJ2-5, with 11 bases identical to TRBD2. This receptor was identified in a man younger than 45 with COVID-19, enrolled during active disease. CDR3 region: CASSLGLAGGETQYF. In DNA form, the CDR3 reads TGTGCCAGCAGCCTCGGACTAGCGGGCGGAGAGACCCAGTACTTC.